This TCR beta chain was profiled in a study of identical twins. The germline V gene has CDR1 SEHNR and CDR2 FQNEAQ (reference sequence). The CDR3 is 17 residues long. With V trimmed by 3 bases and J by 5 bases, 14 bases remained unmatched. Findings of the study overall: It was out-of-frame TCR alpha sharing in monozygotic twins that models underestimated.

A few counts support this clonotype. Its antigen remains unknown. One entry per CDR3 protein, called by TCRdb with MiXCR from the 5' RACE reads. The sample comprises fewer than 500,000 distinct CDR3 sequences, roughly an eighth of which are singletons, and approximately 0.98% rests with the top ten. These data also featured in a second study, about yellow fever vaccine responses in identical twins.

Sequenced material: CD4+ T cells sorted from blood. The clonotype comes from a woman between 18 and 30 years old in good health. The chain uses TRBV7-9 and TRBJ2-5; TRBD1 aligns across 8 bases. The CDR3 here is CASSFATGTGGVETQYF. Here the CDR3 DNA reads TGTGCCAGCAGCTTCGCAACCGGGACAGGAGGAGTTGAGACCCAGTACTTC.